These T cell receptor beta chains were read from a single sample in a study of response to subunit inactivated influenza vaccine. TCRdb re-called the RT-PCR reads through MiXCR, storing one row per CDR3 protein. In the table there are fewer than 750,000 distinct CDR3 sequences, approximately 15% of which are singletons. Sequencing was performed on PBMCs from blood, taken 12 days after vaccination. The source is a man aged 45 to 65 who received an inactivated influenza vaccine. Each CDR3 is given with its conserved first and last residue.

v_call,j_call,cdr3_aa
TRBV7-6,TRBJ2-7,CASSLAQGQGTYEQYF
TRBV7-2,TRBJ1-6,CASSLGVSASPLHF
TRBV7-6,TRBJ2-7,CASSARTSLGYYEQYF
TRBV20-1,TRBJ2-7,CSARILAGGREQYF
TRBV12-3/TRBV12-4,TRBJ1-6,CASRRGSNNSPLHF
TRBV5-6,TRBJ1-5,CASSSTGESQPQHF
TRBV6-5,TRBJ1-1,CASSHTGQEAFF
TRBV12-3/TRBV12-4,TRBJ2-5,CASTPGQGVETQYF
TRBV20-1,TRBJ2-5,CSALSGGRGEFYF
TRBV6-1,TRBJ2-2,CASRIGGSGTGELFF
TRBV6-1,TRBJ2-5,CASSQGTPGETQYF
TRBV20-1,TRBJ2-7,CSARDQSPAGANEQYF
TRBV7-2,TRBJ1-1,CASSLGSGGEGFF
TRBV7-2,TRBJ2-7,CASSTDLTAPYEQYF
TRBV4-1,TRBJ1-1,CASSQGTGTMNTEAFF
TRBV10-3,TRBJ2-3,CAISDGFQITAPDTQYF
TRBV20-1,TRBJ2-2,CSARDGASGGAGELFF
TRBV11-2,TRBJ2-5,CASSLWGPEETQYF
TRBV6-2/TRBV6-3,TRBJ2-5,CASGGIWLETQYF
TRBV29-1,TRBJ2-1,CSVPLLGTVVYNEQFF
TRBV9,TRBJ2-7,CASTLGSTDAYEQYF
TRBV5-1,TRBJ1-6,CASSLAGGAYNSPLHF
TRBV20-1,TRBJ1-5,CSAGQGRQPQHF
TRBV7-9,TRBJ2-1,CASRYRQVGINEQFF
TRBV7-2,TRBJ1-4,CASSRGTVNYEKLFF
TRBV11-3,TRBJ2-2,CASSLVIASNTGELFF
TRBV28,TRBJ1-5,CASAGDSNQPQNF
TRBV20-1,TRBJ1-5,CSARAPGGLYQPQHF
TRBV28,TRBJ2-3,CASSPSGRNTDTQYF
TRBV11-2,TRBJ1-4,CASSPQGSGEKLFF
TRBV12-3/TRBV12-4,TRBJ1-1,CASSSQVLNTEAFF
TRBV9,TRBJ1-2,CASSSPGQGKINYGYTF
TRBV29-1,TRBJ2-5,CSGHRGWRETQYF
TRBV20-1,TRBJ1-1,CSAPDLVVFF
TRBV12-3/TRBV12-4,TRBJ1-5,CASSLAGFNQPQHF
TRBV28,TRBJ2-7,CASSSDTRPPYEQYF
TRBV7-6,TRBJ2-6,CASSLGRTAGANVLTF
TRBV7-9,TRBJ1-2,CASSSPGAIYGYTF
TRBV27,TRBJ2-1,CASSLRGLAFHEQFF
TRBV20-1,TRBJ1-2,CSAKGETGYGYTF
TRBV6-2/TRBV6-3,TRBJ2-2,CASIGDTGELFF
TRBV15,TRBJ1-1,CATTIGTEAFF
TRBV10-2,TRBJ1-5,CAGGDSNQPQHF
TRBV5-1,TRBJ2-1,CASSLTGLAEYYNEQFF
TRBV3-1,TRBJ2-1,CASSQPGTGGYNEQFF
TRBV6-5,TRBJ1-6,CASSYGAYNSPLHF
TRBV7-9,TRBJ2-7,CASSFPRTGLDYEQYF
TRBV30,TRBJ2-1,CAQAPSGGNEQFF
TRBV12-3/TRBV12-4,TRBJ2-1,CASSQKPWQPSFYNEQFF
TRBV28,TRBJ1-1,CASRLTMTGNTEAFF
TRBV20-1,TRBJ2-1,CSETSGRRNYNEQFF